These 31 T cell receptor beta chains were all obtained from the same sample, sequenced in a study of shared clonotypes between healthy human individuals. The data were produced by immunoSEQ multiplex PCR, yet TCRdb's version contains in-frame clones alone and is incomplete. The sample holds 1.5 million to 2.5 million clones, less than 95% seen once. CD45RO-negative cells were positively selected for CCR7, leaving out terminally differentiated effector memory CD45RA+ cells. Sequenced input: naive CD8+ T cells sorted from blood. The receptors come from a man younger than 30 in good health.

This rearrangement joins TRBV7-9 to TRBJ2-5, with 8 bases identical to TRBD1. The CDR3 runs to 14 residues. Germline V lookup: CDR1 SEHNR, CDR2 FQNEAQ (reference sequence). Unmatched junction bases numbered 3, after V lost 5 bases and J lost 1 base. CDR3 protein: CASSRTGFQETQYF. CDR3 DNA sequence: TGTGCCAGCAGCCGGACAGGGTTCCAAGAGACCCAGTACTTC.

This clone was observed once. Written as DNA, the CDR3 is TGTGCCAGCAGTTATTCAGGGGATTTTAGCAATCAGCCCCAGCATTTT. Translating it yields CASSYSGDFSNQPQHF. V usage is TRBV6-5 and J usage is TRBJ1-5, with a possible D match to TRBD1 (6 bases). The V gene lost 3 bases and the J gene lost 0 bases, with 12 bases spanning the gap. The germline gives CDR1 MNHEY, CDR2 SVGAGI. The CDR3 length is 16 residues.

The CDR3 is CASSQGGTSGVSTDTQYF. The DNA of the CDR3 is TGCGCCAGCAGCCAAGGGGGGACTAGCGGGGTTAGCACAGATACGCAGTATTTT. The chain carries TRBV4-3 and TRBJ2-3; 13 nucleotides match TRBD2. CDR1 is LGHNA, CDR2 YSLEER, per germline. This CDR3 contains 18 residues. V shed 1 base, J shed 0 bases, and the junction held 4 bases outside the gene matches.

This chain joins TRBV7-8 and TRBJ2-7; perhaps D is TRBD1 or TRBD2 (5 bases each). The V and J ends lost 6 bases and 4 bases respectively, with 16 bases between them. From germline, CDR1 is SGHVS and CDR2 FQNEAQ. The CDR3 consists of 14 residues. CDR3 nucleotides: TGTGCCAGCAGTCCATCCCCCGGGGCGTACGAGCAGTACTTC. Translated: CASSPSPGAYEQYF.

This chain connects TRBV6-5 to TRBJ2-1, with D tentatively TRBD2 (7 bases). CDR3 length: 15 amino acids. Trimming took 2 bases from V and 3 from J, leaving 11 bases between them. Looked up from germline, CDR1 is MNHEY and CDR2 is SVGAGI. The CDR3: CASSYGGAIYNEQFF. Written as DNA, the CDR3 is TGTGCCAGCAGTTACGGGGGGGCAATCTACAATGAGCAGTTCTTC.

About this clone: The sample carries other DNA sequences with the same CDR3. The chain combines TRBV29-1 with TRBJ2-1; D is undetermined. V was shortened by 1 base and J by 4 bases, with 5 bases between the two germline ends. Per the germline V gene, CDR1 is SQVTM and CDR2 is ANQGSEA. CDR3 length: 12 residues. CDR3 sequence reads: CSVEGGYNEQFF. DNA for the CDR3: TGCAGCGTTGAAGGAGGATACAATGAGCAGTTCTTC.

The chain uses TRBV21-1 and TRBJ1-1. TRBV21-1 is marked as a pseudogene. CDR3 size: 16 residues. CDR3 nucleotides: TGTGCCAGCAGCAACCTTTCTTGCCGGGGCCCGCCAGCAGCTTTCTTT. This sequence encodes CASSNLSCRGPPAAFF.

This clone was observed a single time. The J gene is TRBJ2-3, the V gene TRBV4-2, with 10 positions matching TRBD2. The V and J ends lost 2 bases and 6 bases, in that order; junction bases with no gene match: 8. Germline loops: CDR1 LGHNA, CDR2 YNFKEQ. The CDR3 length is 16 residues. DNA of the CDR3: TGTGCCAGCAGCCAACTAGCGGGGGCCGAGGAGGATACGCAGTATTTT. The encoded protein is CASSQLAGAEEDTQYF.

The V gene is TRBV12-5, the J gene TRBJ2-5, with TRBD1 matching over 9 bases. V was pared by 0 bases and J by 3 bases, with 17 bases of the junction left unmatched. This CDR3 is 20 amino acids long. Germline CDR1 reads LGHNT; CDR2 reads FRNRAP. CDR3 residues: CASGLVTGYEDGTGKETQYF. The CDR3 coding sequence is TGTGCTAGTGGTTTGGTAACCGGGTATGAGGACGGGACAGGGAAAGAGACCCAGTACTTC.

About this clone: Other nucleotide sequences from this sample produce the same CDR3. The chain is built from TRBV27 and TRBJ1-1; D ambiguous. Trimming shortened V by 3 bases and J by 3 bases, and 8 bases separated the two germline ends. The CDR3 sequence is 13 residues long. Germline V gene data show CDR1 as MNHEY and CDR2 as SMNVEV (reference sequence). The CDR3 nucleotides are TGTGCCAGCAGTTTCGGCAGTGACACTGAAGCTTTCTTT. Translated, it gives CASSFGSDTEAFF.

The chain combines TRBV5-4 with TRBJ2-7; D is uncertain. The CDR3 has 13 amino acids. Germline assignment: CDR1 SGHNT and CDR2 YYREEE (reference sequence). V lost 0 bases to trimming and J lost 4 bases, with 8 bases between them. The CDR3 here is CASSLAIGYEQYF. The CDR3 DNA follows: TGTGCCAGCAGCTTGGCGATTGGGTACGAGCAGTACTTC.

The J gene is TRBJ2-7, the V gene TRBV28; D is unresolved. Deletions cut 1 base from V and 3 bases from J, with 10 bases between. Germline CDR1 MDHEN, CDR2 SYDVKM. The CDR3 length is 14 residues. The DNA of the CDR3 is TGTGCCAGCAGTTTATCAGGTGACCTCTACGAGCAGTACTTC. Protein sequence: CASSLSGDLYEQYF. The variable domain in full, with the rest retrieved from reference TRBV28 and TRBJ2-7, is DVKVTQSSRYLVKRTGEKVFLECVQDMDHENMFWYRQDPGLGLRLIYFSYDVKMKEKGDIPEGYSVSREKKERFSLILESASTNQTSMYLCASSLSGDLYEQYFGPGTRLTVT.

The chain couples TRBV5-1 to TRBJ2-4; TRBD1 matches at 9 bases. Germline V gives CDR1 SGHRS, CDR2 YFSETQ. The CDR3 contains 18 residues. J lost 0 bases, V lost 4 bases, and 11 bases had no gene match. The CDR3 spells CASSDGTGPTLAKNIQYF. The CDR3 nucleotides are TGCGCCAGCAGCGACGGGACAGGGCCGACTCTAGCCAAAAACATTCAGTACTTC.

The rearrangement links TRBV7-8 to TRBJ2-5, with 9 nucleotides matching TRBD2. Looked up from germline, CDR1 is SGHVS and CDR2 is FQNEAQ. V dropped 1 base and J dropped 5; count of bases not matched to a gene: 14. This CDR3 region has 18 residues. CDR3 loop: CASSLGRAASGDWETQYF. The CDR3 DNA reads TGTGCCAGCAGCTTAGGACGGGCGGCTAGCGGGGACTGGGAGACCCAGTACTTC.

The CDR3 DNA sequence: TGTGCCAGCCGGCTTCGCGGACTTTACAATGAGCAGTTCTTC. Translating gives CASRLRGLYNEQFF. The J gene is TRBJ2-1, the V gene TRBV5-4; D may be TRBD2 (5 bases). This CDR3 is 14 amino acids long. Germline V gives CDR1 SGHNT, CDR2 YYREEE (reference sequence). V lost 7 bases and J lost 4, with 15 bases in between.

The J gene is TRBJ1-5, the V gene TRBV27; D is unresolved. The V gene lost 0 bases and the J gene lost 4 bases, with 10 bases spanning the gap. Germline CDR1 MNHEY, CDR2 SMNVEV (reference sequence). The CDR3 length is 15 residues. CDR3: CASSLSAAGNQPQHF. CDR3 in DNA: TGTGCCAGCAGTTTATCGGCGGCGGGGAATCAGCCCCAGCATTTT.

This rearrangement joins TRBV27 to TRBJ2-2, with D unclear. V was pared by 6 bases and J by 4 bases, with 3 bases between. Per germline, CDR1 MNHEY and CDR2 SMNVEV (reference sequence). The CDR3 is 11 residues long. The CDR3 bases are TGTGCCAGCAGGGCCACCGGGGAGCTGTTTTTT. Protein product: CASRATGELFF.

The J gene is TRBJ1-6, the V gene TRBV27; 8 nucleotides line up with TRBD1. This CDR3 is 17 amino acids long. Looked up from germline, CDR1 is MNHEY and CDR2 is SMNVEV (reference sequence). V was pared by 6 bases and J by 9 bases, with 16 bases of the junction left unmatched. CDR3 in amino acids: CASSPPPDRGLSSPLHF. Here the CDR3 DNA reads TGTGCCAGCAGCCCTCCTCCCGACAGGGGCCTAAGTTCACCCCTCCACTTT.

The rearrangement uses TRBV7-6 and TRBJ2-7; the D is unclear. V lost 1 base and J lost 4, with 8 bases in between. Germline CDR1 SGHVS, CDR2 FNYEAQ. This CDR3 region has 13 residues. The CDR3 protein is CASSLGQRYEQYF. Written as DNA, the CDR3 is TGTGCCAGCAGCTTAGGCCAGAGATACGAGCAGTACTTC.

This clone has only one observation. The chain links TRBV11-2 to TRBJ2-6, with 11 bases matching TRBD1. Germline values: CDR1 SGHAT, CDR2 FQNNGV. The CDR3 is 19 residues long. Trimming removed 0 bases from V and 0 bases from J; junction bases left unmatched: 4. The CDR3 sequence is CASSLDGTGGFSGANVLTF. The DNA for the CDR3 is TGTGCCAGCAGCTTAGACGGGACAGGGGGTTTCTCTGGGGCCAACGTCCTGACTTTC. The variable domain in full, with the rest retrieved from reference TRBV11-2 and TRBJ2-6, is EAGVAQSPRYKIIEKRQSVAFWCNPISGHATLYWYQQILGQGPKLLIQFQNNGVVDDSQLPKDRFSAERLKGVDSTLKIQPAKLEDSAVYLCASSLDGTGGFSGANVLTFGAGSRLTVL.

The J gene is TRBJ1-2, the V gene TRBV7-8; 7 bases are a match to TRBD1. V shed 4 bases and J 8 bases; nucleotides not matched to a gene: 7. Looked up from germline, CDR1 is SGHVS and CDR2 is FQNEAQ. The length of the CDR3 is 13 residues. The DNA for the CDR3 is TGTGCCAGCAGCTCAGGACAGGCGGGAGGCTACACCTTC. Protein: CASSSGQAGGYTF.

V gene TRBV27 combines with J gene TRBJ2-7, with D possibly TRBD1 on 6 matching bases. In germline, CDR1 is MNHEY, CDR2 SMNVEV (reference sequence). V was trimmed by 2 bases and J by 6 bases, leaving 11 bases between them. The CDR3 covers 13 residues. The CDR3 bases are TGTGCCAGCAGTTTAGTCAGGGGCGGCGAGCAGTACTTC. This codes for CASSLVRGGEQYF.

The genes are TRBV29-1 and TRBJ2-3; D uncertain. The CDR3 is made up of 15 amino acids. Looked up from germline, CDR1 is SQVTM and CDR2 is ANQGSEA. The V end lost 0 bases, the J end lost 1 base, and 11 bases lay between the germline ends. The CDR3 DNA follows: TGCAGCGTTGAAGATCTTGGAGAAGGCACAGATACGCAGTATTTT. Its protein product is CSVEDLGEGTDTQYF.

This rearrangement joins TRBV6-6 to TRBJ2-3, with 11 bases lining up with TRBD2. V trimming: 2 bases; J trimming: 3 bases; junction bases outside the gene matches: 4. The germline V gene has CDR1 MNHNY and CDR2 SVGAGI (reference sequence). The CDR3 totals 16 residues. This CDR3 reads CASSYPTSGATDTQYF. The CDR3 region has the DNA TGTGCCAGCAGTTACCCGACTAGCGGGGCAACAGATACGCAGTATTTT.

This chain links TRBV4-1 with TRBJ2-7, with D possibly TRBD2 on 5 matching bases. V lost 1 base and J lost 3, with 13 bases in between. Germline V gene sequence: CDR1 MGHRA, CDR2 YSYEKL. CDR3 length: 15 amino acids. The CDR3 bases are TGCGCCAGCAGCCAAGCCCCCGGGGTCCGCTACGAGCAGTACTTC. This encodes CASSQAPGVRYEQYF.

The chain combines TRBV7-9 with TRBJ2-3; TRBD1 matches at 10 bases. Germline trimming cut 8 bases from V and 2 bases from J; bases unmatched to any gene: 7. The CDR3 runs to 15 residues. Germline-derived CDR1 and CDR2 are SEHNR and FQNEAQ (reference sequence). The CDR3 sequence is CASSSGTGATDTQYF. CDR3 DNA: TGTGCCAGCTCATCAGGGACAGGGGCCACAGATACGCAGTATTTT.

With respect to this clone: Other DNA sequences in the sample encode the same CDR3. The CDR3 DNA reads as TGTGCCAGCAGTTACAGCCAGGGCAACTATGGCTACACCTTC. Amino acid sequence: CASSYSQGNYGYTF. The chain recombines TRBV6-5 with TRBJ1-2; D might be TRBD1 (5 bases). V lost 2 bases and J 2 bases, leaving 9 bases between the germline ends. The CDR3 loop spans 14 amino acids. Germline CDR1 reads MNHEY; CDR2 reads SVGAGI.

The chain combines TRBV27 with TRBJ2-1, with a tentative D call TRBD2 (5 bases). V lost 5 bases, J lost 8 bases, and 13 bases lay in between. This CDR3 region has 13 residues. Germline loops: CDR1 MNHEY, CDR2 SMNVEV (reference sequence). CDR3 sequence reads: CASSMWTEDEQFF. DNA for the CDR3: TGTGCCAGCAGTATGTGGACGGAGGATGAGCAGTTCTTC.

The V gene is TRBV19, the J gene TRBJ2-7; possible D gene TRBD1, 6 bases. CDR3 length: 14 amino acids. The ends were cut back, 3 bases at V and 0 bases at J, with 9 bases in the middle. The germline V gene encodes CDR1 LNHDA and CDR2 SQIVND (reference sequence). The CDR3 reads CASSIQGFSYEQYF. DNA of the CDR3: TGTGCCAGTAGTATCCAGGGGTTCTCCTACGAGCAGTACTTC.

Of note for this clone: Other DNA variants within this sample encode the same CDR3. The V and J genes are TRBV4-3 and TRBJ2-7; no clear D gene. Trimming left V 3 bases short and J 0 bases short, with 6 bases between. The CDR3 totals 13 residues. Per germline, CDR1 LGHNA and CDR2 YSLEER. In DNA, the CDR3 is TGCGCCAGCAGCCAGGGAACCTCCTACGAGCAGTACTTC. It is translated as CASSQGTSYEQYF.

The chain links TRBV29-1 to TRBJ2-7; 8 positions match TRBD1. Germline-derived CDR1 and CDR2 are SQVTM and ANQGSEA. The V segment lost 3 bases and the J segment 2 bases; nucleotides outside the gene matches: 9. This CDR3 spans 15 amino acids. The CDR3 region has the DNA TGCAGCGTTGATGGGGCCGGGACAGGTCCCTACGAGCAGTACTTC. It translates to CSVDGAGTGPYEQYF.